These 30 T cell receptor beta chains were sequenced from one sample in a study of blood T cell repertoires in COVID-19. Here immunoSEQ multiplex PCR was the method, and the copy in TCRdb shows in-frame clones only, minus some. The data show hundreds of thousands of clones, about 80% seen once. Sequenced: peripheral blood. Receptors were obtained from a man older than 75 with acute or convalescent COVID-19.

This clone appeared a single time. DNA for the CDR3: TGTGCCAGCACCCCGGGGTCTGGGAATTCACCCCTCCACTTT. Translated: CASTPGSGNSPLHF. This chain connects TRBV2 to TRBJ1-6; D not resolved. There are 14 residues in the CDR3. The germline V gene has CDR1 SNHLY and CDR2 FYNNEI. Trimming cost V 7 bases and J 7 bases, with 14 bases left between them.

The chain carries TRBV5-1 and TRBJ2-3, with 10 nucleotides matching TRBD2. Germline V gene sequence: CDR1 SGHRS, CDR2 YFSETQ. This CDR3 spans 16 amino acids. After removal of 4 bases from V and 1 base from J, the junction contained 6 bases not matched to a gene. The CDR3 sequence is CASSLRLAGGTDTQYF. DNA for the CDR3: TGCGCCAGCAGCCTACGGCTAGCGGGAGGCACAGATACGCAGTATTTT.

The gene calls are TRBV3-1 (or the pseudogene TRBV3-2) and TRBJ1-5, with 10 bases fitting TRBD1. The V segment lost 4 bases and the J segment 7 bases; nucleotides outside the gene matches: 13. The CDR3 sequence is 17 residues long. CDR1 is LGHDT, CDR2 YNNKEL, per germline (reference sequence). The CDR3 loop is CASSLTSDRGRRQPQHF. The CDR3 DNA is TGTGCCAGCAGCCTGACTTCGGACAGGGGGAGGAGGCAGCCCCAGCATTTT.

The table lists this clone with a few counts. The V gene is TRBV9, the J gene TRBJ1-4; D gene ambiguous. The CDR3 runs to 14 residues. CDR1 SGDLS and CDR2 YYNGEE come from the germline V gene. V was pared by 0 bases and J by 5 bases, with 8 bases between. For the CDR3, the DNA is TGTGCCAGCAGCGTAGATGGCCACAATGAAAAACTGTTTTTT. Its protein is CASSVDGHNEKLFF.

The CDR3 coding sequence is TGCGCCAGCAGTGAGGGGGGGAGAGAAGCTTTCTTT. Translation: CASSEGGREAFF. V and J are TRBV10-1 and TRBJ1-1; D may be TRBD1 (5 bases). From germline, CDR1 is WNHNN and CDR2 SYGVQD (reference sequence). This CDR3 spans 12 amino acids. V shed 2 bases and J shed 8 bases, with 9 bases lying between them.

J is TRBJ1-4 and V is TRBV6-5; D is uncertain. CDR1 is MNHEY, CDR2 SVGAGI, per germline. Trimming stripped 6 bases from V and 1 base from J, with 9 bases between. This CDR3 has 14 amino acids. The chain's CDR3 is CASRSRLTNEKLFF. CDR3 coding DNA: TGTGCCAGCAGGTCTCGACTAACTAATGAAAAACTGTTTTTT.

CDR3 bases: TGTGCCAGCAGCTGGGGACAGGACCGAAAGGGGTGGACCTACGAGCAGTACTTC. Its translation: CASSWGQDRKGWTYEQYF. The genes are TRBV7-2 and TRBJ2-7, with TRBD1 matching 8 bases. V trimming: 4 bases; J trimming: 2 bases; junction bases outside the gene matches: 16. The CDR3 sequence is 18 residues long. From germline, CDR1 is SGHTA and CDR2 FQGNSA.

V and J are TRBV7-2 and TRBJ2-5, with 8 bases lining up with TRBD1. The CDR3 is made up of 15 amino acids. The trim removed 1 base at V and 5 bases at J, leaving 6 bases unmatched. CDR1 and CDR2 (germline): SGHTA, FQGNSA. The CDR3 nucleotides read TGTGCCAGCAGCTTAGTGCAGGGGGCAACGGAGACCCAGTACTTC. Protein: CASSLVQGATETQYF.

CDR3 in amino acids: CASRAGESSYEQYF. CDR3 DNA sequence: TGTGCCAGTAGAGCGGGAGAAAGTTCCTACGAGCAGTACTTC. The chain employs TRBV6-5 and TRBJ2-7; 8 nucleotides agree with TRBD2. This CDR3 is built from 14 residues. V lost 9 bases, J lost 1 base, and 8 bases stayed unmatched. Germline V CDR1 and CDR2: MNHEY, SVGAGI.

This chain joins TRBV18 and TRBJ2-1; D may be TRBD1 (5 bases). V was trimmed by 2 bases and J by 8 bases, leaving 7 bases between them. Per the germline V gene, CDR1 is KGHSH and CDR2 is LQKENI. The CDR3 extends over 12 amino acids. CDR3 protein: CASSPTQDEQFF. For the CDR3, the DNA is TGTGCCAGCTCACCAACACAGGATGAGCAGTTCTTC.

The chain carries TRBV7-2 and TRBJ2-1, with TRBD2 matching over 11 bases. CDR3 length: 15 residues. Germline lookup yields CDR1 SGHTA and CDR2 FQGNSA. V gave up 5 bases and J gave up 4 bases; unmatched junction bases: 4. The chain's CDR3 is CASSTGTSGYNEQFF. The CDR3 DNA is TGTGCCAGCAGCACCGGGACTAGCGGATACAATGAGCAGTTCTTC.

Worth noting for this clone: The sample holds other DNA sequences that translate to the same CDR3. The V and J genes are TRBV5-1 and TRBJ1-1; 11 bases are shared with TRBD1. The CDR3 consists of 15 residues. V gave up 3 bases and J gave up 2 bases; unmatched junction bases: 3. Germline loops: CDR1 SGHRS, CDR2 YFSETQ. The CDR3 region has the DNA TGCGCCAGCAGCTGGACAGGGGGCGTCAACACTGAAGCTTTCTTT. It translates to CASSWTGGVNTEAFF.

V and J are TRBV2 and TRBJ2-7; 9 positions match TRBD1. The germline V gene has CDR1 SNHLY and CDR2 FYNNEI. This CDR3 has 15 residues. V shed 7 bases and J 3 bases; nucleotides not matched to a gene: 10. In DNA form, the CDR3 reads TGTGCCAGCATCCAAAGGGGGGGACAGGGCTACGAGCAGTACTTC. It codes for CASIQRGGQGYEQYF.

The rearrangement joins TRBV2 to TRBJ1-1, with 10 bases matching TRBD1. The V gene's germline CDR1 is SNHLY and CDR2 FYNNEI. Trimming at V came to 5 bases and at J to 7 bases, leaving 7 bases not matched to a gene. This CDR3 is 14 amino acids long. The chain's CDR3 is CASSPTGGFGEAFF. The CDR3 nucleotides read TGTGCCAGCAGTCCGACAGGGGGCTTTGGTGAAGCTTTCTTT.

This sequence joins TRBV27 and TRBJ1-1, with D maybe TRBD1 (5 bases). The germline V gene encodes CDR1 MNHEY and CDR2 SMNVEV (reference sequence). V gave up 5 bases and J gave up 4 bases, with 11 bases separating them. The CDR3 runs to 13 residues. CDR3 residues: CASSPGLSTEAFF. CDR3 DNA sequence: TGTGCCAGCAGTCCAGGGTTGAGCACTGAAGCTTTCTTT.

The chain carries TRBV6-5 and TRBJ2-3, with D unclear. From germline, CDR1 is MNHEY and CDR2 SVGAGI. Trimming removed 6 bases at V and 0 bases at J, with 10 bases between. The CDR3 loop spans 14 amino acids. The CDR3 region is CASSHTSSTDTQYF. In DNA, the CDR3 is TGTGCCAGCAGCCACACCTCTAGCACAGATACGCAGTATTTT.

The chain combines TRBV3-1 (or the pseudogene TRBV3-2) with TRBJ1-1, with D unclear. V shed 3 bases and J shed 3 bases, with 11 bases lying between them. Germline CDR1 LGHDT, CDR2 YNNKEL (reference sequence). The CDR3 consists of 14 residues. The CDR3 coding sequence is TGTGCCAGCAGCCAGAGGATAAGTGACACTGAAGCTTTCTTT. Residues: CASSQRISDTEAFF.

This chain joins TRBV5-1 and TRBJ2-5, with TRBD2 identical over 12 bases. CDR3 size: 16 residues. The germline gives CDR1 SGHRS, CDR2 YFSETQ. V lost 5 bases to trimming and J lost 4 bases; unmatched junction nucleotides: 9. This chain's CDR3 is CASSLLAGGGRETQYF. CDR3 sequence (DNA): TGCGCCAGCAGTTTGCTAGCGGGAGGGGGAAGAGAGACCCAGTACTTC.

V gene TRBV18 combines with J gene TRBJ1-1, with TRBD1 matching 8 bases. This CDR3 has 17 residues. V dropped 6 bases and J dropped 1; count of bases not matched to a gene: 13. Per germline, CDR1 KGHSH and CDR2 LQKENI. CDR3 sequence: CASSSDRVIEANTEAFF. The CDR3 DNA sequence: TGTGCCAGCTCGTCGGACAGGGTGATTGAGGCGAACACTGAAGCTTTCTTT.

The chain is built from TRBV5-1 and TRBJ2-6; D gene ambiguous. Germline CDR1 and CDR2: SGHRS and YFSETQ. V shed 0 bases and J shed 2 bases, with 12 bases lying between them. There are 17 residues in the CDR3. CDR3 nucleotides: TGCGCCAGCAGCTTGGTCGTTACTCCGACTGGGGCCAACGTCCTGACTTTC. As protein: CASSLVVTPTGANVLTF.

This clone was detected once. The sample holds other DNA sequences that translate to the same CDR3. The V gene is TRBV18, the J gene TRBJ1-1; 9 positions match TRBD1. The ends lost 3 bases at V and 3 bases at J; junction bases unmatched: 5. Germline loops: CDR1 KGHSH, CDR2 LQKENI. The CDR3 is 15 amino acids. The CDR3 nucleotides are TGTGCCAGCTCACCTTTACAGGGGGCAGACACTGAAGCTTTCTTT. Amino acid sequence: CASSPLQGADTEAFF.

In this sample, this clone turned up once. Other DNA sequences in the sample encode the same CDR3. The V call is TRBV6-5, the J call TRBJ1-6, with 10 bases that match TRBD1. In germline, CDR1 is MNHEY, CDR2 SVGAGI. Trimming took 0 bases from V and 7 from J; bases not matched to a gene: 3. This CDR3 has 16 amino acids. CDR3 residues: CASSYSGTGVNSPLHF. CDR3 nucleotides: TGTGCCAGCAGTTACTCTGGGACAGGGGTCAATTCACCCCTCCACTTT.

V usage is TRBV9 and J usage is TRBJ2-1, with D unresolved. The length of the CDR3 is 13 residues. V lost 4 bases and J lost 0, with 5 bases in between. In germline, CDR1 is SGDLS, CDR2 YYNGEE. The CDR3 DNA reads TGTGCCAGCAGCCCCAACTCCTACAATGAGCAGTTCTTC. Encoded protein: CASSPNSYNEQFF.

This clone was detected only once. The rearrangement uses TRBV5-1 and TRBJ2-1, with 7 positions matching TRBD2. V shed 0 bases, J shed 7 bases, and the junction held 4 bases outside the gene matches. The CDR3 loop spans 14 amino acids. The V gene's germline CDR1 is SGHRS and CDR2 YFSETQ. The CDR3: CASSLGWEGNEQFF. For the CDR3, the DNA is TGCGCCAGCAGCTTGGGGTGGGAGGGGAATGAGCAGTTCTTC.

CDR3 DNA: TGTGCCAGCAGTGAAGGTTCGACAGGGGCAAACGAGCAGTACTTC. Its translation: CASSEGSTGANEQYF. The chain couples TRBV6-1 to TRBJ2-7; 8 bases match TRBD1. The CDR3 length is 15 residues. CDR1 is MNHNS and CDR2 is SASEGT in the germline V gene. Trimming at V came to 1 base and at J to 5 bases, leaving 7 bases not matched to a gene.

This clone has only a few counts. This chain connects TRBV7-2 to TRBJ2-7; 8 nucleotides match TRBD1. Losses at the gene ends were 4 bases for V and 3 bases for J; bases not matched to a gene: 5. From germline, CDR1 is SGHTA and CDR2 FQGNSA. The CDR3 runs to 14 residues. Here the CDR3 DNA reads TGTGCCAGCAGCTCTCGGACAGGGAACTACGAGCAGTACTTC. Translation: CASSSRTGNYEQYF. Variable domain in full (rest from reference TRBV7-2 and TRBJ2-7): GAGVSQSPSNKVTEKGKDVELRCDPISGHTALYWYRQSLGQGLEFLIYFQGNSAPDKSGLPSDRFSAERTGGSVSTLTIQRTQQEDSAVYLCASSSRTGNYEQYFGPGTRLTVT.

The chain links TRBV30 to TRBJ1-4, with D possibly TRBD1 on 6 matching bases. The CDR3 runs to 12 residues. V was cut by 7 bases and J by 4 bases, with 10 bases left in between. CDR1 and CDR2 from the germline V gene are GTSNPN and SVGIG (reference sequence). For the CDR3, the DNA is TGTGCCTTGGGACAACTTAATGAAAAACTGTTTTTT. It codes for CALGQLNEKLFF.

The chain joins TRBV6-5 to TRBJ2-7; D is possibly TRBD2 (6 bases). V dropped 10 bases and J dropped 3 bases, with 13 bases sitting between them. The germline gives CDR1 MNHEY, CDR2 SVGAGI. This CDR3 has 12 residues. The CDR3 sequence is CATNRRGYEQYF. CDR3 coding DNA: TGTGCCACAAACAGGAGGGGCTACGAGCAGTACTTC.

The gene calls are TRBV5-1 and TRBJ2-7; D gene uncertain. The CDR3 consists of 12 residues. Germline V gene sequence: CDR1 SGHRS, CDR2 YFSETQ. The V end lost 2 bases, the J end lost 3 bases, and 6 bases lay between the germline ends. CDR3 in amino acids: CASSLSGYEQYF. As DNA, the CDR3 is TGCGCCAGCAGCTTATCCGGCTACGAGCAGTACTTC.

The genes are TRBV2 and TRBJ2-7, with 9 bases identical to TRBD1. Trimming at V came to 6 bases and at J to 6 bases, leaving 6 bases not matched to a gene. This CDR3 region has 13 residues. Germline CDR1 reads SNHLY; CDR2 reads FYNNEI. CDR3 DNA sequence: TGTGCCAGCAGCCGGACAGGGGTCAGCGAGCAGTACTTC. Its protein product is CASSRTGVSEQYF.